The rows below give T cell receptor beta chains drawn from one sample of a study of blood T cell repertoires in COVID-19. TCRdb's table, derived via immunoSEQ multiplex PCR, lists solely in-frame clones and lacks some. The sample records about 250,000 clones, less than 85% being singletons. The sample taken for sequencing was peripheral blood. Receptor source: a woman of 80 years or more with active or convalescent COVID-19. CDR3s include the opening cysteine and the closing phenylalanine or tryptophan. The D gene is left open where the match is weak. A row's size may be missing; if present it is once, few, many or a size class.

j_gene	v_gene	abundance	d_gene	CDR3nt	CDR3aa
TRBJ2-6	TRBV5-4	NA	NA	TGTGCCAGCAGCTTAGGAGGTCTAGCTGGGGCCAACGTCCTGACTTTC	CASSLGGLAGANVLTF
TRBJ1-2	TRBV14	NA	NA	TGTGCCAGCAGCCCCCATGTGGGAGATTATGGCTACACCTTC	CASSPHVGDYGYTF
TRBJ1-3	TRBV5-6	NA	TRBD1	TGTGCCAGCAGCCTAAGACAGGGAGGAAACACCATATATTTT	CASSLRQGGNTIYF
TRBJ1-3	TRBV30	NA	NA	TGTGCCTGGAGGCAGCTGGGGCTTTCTGGAAACACCATATATTTT	CAWRQLGLSGNTIYF
TRBJ2-5	TRBV28	NA	TRBD2	TGTGCCAGCAGTTCCGTCTTCGGGCGGGAGGGGAGGACCCAGTACTTC	CASSSVFGREGRTQYF
TRBJ2-7	TRBV5-1	NA	NA	TGCGCCAGCAGCTTGGACGGGGATTCCTACGAGCAGTACTTC	CASSLDGDSYEQYF
TRBJ2-1	TRBV21-1	NA	NA	TGTGCCAGCAGCAACACTAGCGGGGGAACCAATGAGCAGTTCTTC	CASSNTSGGTNEQFF
TRBJ1-6	TRBV5-1	NA	NA	TGCGCCAGCAGCTTTGAACCGGGCGGGTCACCCCTCCACTTT	CASSFEPGGSPLHF
TRBJ1-1	TRBV21-1	NA	NA	TGTGCCAGCAGCAAAGGTGGTTACAGCCCCCGAATATCCGGAAGTGACACTGAAGCTTTCTTT	CASSKGGYSPRISGSDTEAFF
TRBJ1-6	TRBV2	NA	NA	TGTGCCAGCAGTGAAGCTCGGGGGGCTTACTCACCCCTCCACTTT	CASSEARGAYSPLHF
TRBJ2-7	TRBV28	NA	TRBD1	TGTGCCAGCAGCTACGACAGGGTGGCATACGAGCAGTACTTC	CASSYDRVAYEQYF
TRBJ2-2	TRBV28	once	NA	TGTGCCAGCAGTTTTTATTTGTCCGGGGAGCTGTTTTTT	CASSFYLSGELFF
TRBJ2-3	TRBV15	NA	TRBD2	TGTGCCACCAGCAGAGATCGACCGGGGGGTAAAGATACGCAGTATTTT	CATSRDRPGGKDTQYF
TRBJ1-6	TRBV20-1	NA	NA	TGCAGTGCTAGTCCGGGGGGAAATTCACCCCTCCACTTT	CSASPGGNSPLHF
TRBJ2-7	TRBV28	NA	NA	TGTGCCAGCACCTCCCATCAGGGGTCTACCTACGAGCAGTACTTC	CASTSHQGSTYEQYF
TRBJ2-1	TRBV6-5	NA	TRBD2	TGTGCCAGCAGGACGGGACTAGCGTTAGGAAATGAGCAGTTCTTC	CASRTGLALGNEQFF
TRBJ2-7	TRBV10-2	once	TRBD2	TGCGCCAGCAGTGAAAACCGCGGGGGTCTCTCCTACGAGCAGTACTTC	CASSENRGGLSYEQYF
TRBJ1-3	TRBV5-1	NA	NA	TGCGCCAGCAGCTTGGGGCAACGCTTGAGAAACACCATATATTTT	CASSLGQRLRNTIYF
TRBJ2-3	TRBV27	NA	TRBD2	TGTGCCAGCAGGCCGAGACTAGCGGGGGCTGATACGCAGTATTTT	CASRPRLAGADTQYF
TRBJ1-5	TRBV10-3	NA	NA	TGTGCCATCAGTAATGGCGGGTATCAGCCCCAGCATTTT	CAISNGGYQPQHF
TRBJ1-6	TRBV5-1	NA	TRBD1	TGCGCCAGCAGCTTGGGGGGACAGGGGGATAATTCACCCCTCCACTTT	CASSLGGQGDNSPLHF
TRBJ2-1	TRBV10-3	NA	NA	TGTGCCATCAGTGAGTCGGGATTATTCGGTGCGGGGAGCTCCTACAATGAGCAGTTCTTC	CAISESGLFGAGSSYNEQFF
TRBJ2-5	TRBV3-1/TRBV3-2	NA	TRBD1	TGTGCCAGCAGCTGGGGACAGGTAATCCAAGAGACCCAGTACTTC	CASSWGQVIQETQYF
TRBJ2-2	TRBV5-4	NA	TRBD1	TGTGCCAGCAGCCGTACAGGGGGCAACACCGGGGAGCTGTTTTTT	CASSRTGGNTGELFF
TRBJ1-1	TRBV6-6	NA	NA	TGTGCCAGCACCTCCGTGGGGGGGAACACTGAAGCTTTCTTT	CASTSVGGNTEAFF
TRBJ2-1	TRBV6-5	NA	TRBD2	TGTGCCAGCTCTAAGCGGGGAGCGTACAATGAGCAGTTCTTC	CASSKRGAYNEQFF
TRBJ1-4	TRBV19	NA	NA	TGTGCCAGTAGTATCGCGGGATCTGGCGAAAAACTGTTTTTT	CASSIAGSGEKLFF
TRBJ2-7	TRBV11-2	NA	TRBD2	TGTGCCAGCAGCACCCCGGGACTAGCCTACGAGCAGTACTTC	CASSTPGLAYEQYF
TRBJ1-2	TRBV5-1	NA	TRBD1	TGCGCCAGCAGCACCGGGACAGGGGACTATGGCTACACCTTC	CASSTGTGDYGYTF
TRBJ2-1	TRBV24-1	NA	TRBD2	TGTGCCACCAGTGATTATCTTAGCGGGAGTGACAATGAGCAGTTCTTC	CATSDYLSGSDNEQFF
TRBJ2-1	TRBV6-2/TRBV6-3	NA	TRBD2	TGTGCCAGCAGTAAGGGACTAGCGGGCTACAATGAGCAGTTCTTC	CASSKGLAGYNEQFF
TRBJ1-4	TRBV5-1	few	NA	TGCGCCAGCAGCCCCACAGGGAGAGGGAATGAAAAACTGTTTTTT	CASSPTGRGNEKLFF
TRBJ2-1	TRBV19	NA	NA	TGTGCCAGTAGTAGCCAGGGTTTCGACAATGAGCAGTTCTTC	CASSSQGFDNEQFF
TRBJ1-2	TRBV19	once	NA	TGTGCCAGTAGTATAGTGGGGGAGGACTATGGCTACACCTTC	CASSIVGEDYGYTF
TRBJ2-2	TRBV5-1	NA	NA	TGCGCCAGCTCCGGGACACCGACCAGCACCGGGGAGCTGTTTTTT	CASSGTPTSTGELFF
TRBJ2-1	TRBV30	NA	TRBD2	TGTGCCTGGAGTCCCAGGACTAGCGGTTTATACAATGAGCAGTTCTTC	CAWSPRTSGLYNEQFF
TRBJ2-7	TRBV7-8	NA	NA	TGTGCCAGCAGCTTAGTGGCAGGGGGAGGTGTATACGAGCAGTACTTC	CASSLVAGGGVYEQYF
TRBJ2-1	TRBV27	NA	NA	TGTGCCAGCAGTTACGGCGGGGGCGACCATGAGCAGTTCTTC	CASSYGGGDHEQFF
TRBJ2-2	TRBV19	NA	NA	TGTGCCAGTAGTGAGGGACTGACCACCGGGGAGCTGTTTTTT	CASSEGLTTGELFF
TRBJ1-1	TRBV5-1	NA	NA	TGCACCAGCAGCCGCGACTCTGGTTATAACACTGAAGCTTTCTTT	CTSSRDSGYNTEAFF
TRBJ1-5	TRBV12-3/TRBV12-4	NA	NA	TGTGCCAGCAGTTTTGGCCGTGATCAGCCCCAGCATTTT	CASSFGRDQPQHF